Each of the 30 T cell receptor beta chains below was sequenced from the same sample in a study of blood T cells in healthy people across ages. Alongside a J-beta primer mix, a sample-barcoded 5' primer served in a second PCR lasting roughly 7 to 11 cycles. MiXCR, applied by TCRdb to the 5' RACE reads, yields one record per CDR3 protein. The sample yields 800,000 or so distinct CDR3 sequences, approximately 25% seen once. The same data also contributed to another study, on T cells of mothers and their children.

What was sequenced was blood. The receptors here all came from a boy younger than 18 in good health.

The J gene is TRBJ1-1, the V gene TRBV3-1; no firm D call. This CDR3 is built from 13 residues. Trimming stripped 5 bases from V and 0 bases from J, with 7 bases between. Germline V lookup: CDR1 LGHDT, CDR2 YNNKEL (reference sequence). The CDR3 DNA reads as TGTGCCAGCAGCATACAATTGAACACTGAAGCTTTCTTT. Residues: CASSIQLNTEAFF.

This chain uses TRBV12-3 or TRBV12-4 with TRBJ1-5; D not certain. V gave up 1 base and J gave up 4 bases, with 14 bases separating them. The CDR3 is made up of 16 amino acids. The CDR3 DNA follows: TGTGCCAGCAGTTTAGGAGGAAAGGGAGGGAATCAGCCCCAGCATTTT. It specifies CASSLGGKGGNQPQHF.

The V and J genes are TRBV27 and TRBJ2-5, with D maybe TRBD1 (6 bases). The better agreement between TRBJ2-7 and the DNA end casts doubt on the J call. The CDR3 is 15 amino acids. Germline assignment: CDR1 MNHEY and CDR2 SMNVEV (reference sequence). The CDR3 nucleotides are TGTGCCAGCAGTTTAAAACTTAGGGGGACCTACGAGCAGTACTTC. It codes for CASSLKLRGTYEQYF.

The V and J genes are TRBV28 and TRBJ2-5; 7 positions agree with TRBD1. The CDR3 is 15 amino acids. V lost 7 bases to trimming and J lost 5 bases; unmatched junction nucleotides: 13. The V gene's germline CDR1 is MDHEN and CDR2 SYDVKM. CDR3: CASKNTGVSSETQYF. DNA for the CDR3: TGTGCCAGCAAGAACACAGGGGTATCCAGTGAGACCCAGTACTTC.

The genes are TRBV28 and TRBJ2-5; TRBD1 aligns across 7 bases. This CDR3 is 15 amino acids long. Per germline, CDR1 MDHEN and CDR2 SYDVKM. Trimming took 6 bases from V and 1 from J; bases not matched to a gene: 8. The CDR3 DNA is TGTGCCAGCAGCACAGACAGGGAGTCCCAAGAGACCCAGTACTTC. Encoded protein: CASSTDRESQETQYF.

This clonotype has more than one count but fewer than ten. V is TRBV7-9 and J is TRBJ2-5, with 8 nucleotides matching TRBD2. This CDR3 comprises 17 residues. J was trimmed by 5 bases and V by 0 bases; bases with no gene match: 11. Germline V CDR1 and CDR2: SEHNR, FQNEAQ (reference sequence). DNA for the CDR3: TGTGCCAGCAGCTTAGCAAAGCGCGGGGGGTCTTGGGAGACCCAGTACTTC. Its protein is CASSLAKRGGSWETQYF.

The CDR3 region is CASRSSGGTYEQYF. CDR3 coding DNA: TGTGCCAGCAGAAGTAGCGGGGGAACCTACGAGCAGTACTTC. The chain carries TRBV6-2 or TRBV6-3 and TRBJ2-7; 9 nucleotides agree with TRBD2. The V and J ends lost 6 bases and 2 bases, in that order; junction bases with no gene match: 5. This CDR3 has 14 residues. The germline V gene encodes CDR1 MNHEY and CDR2 SVGEGT.

This sequence joins TRBV7-2 and TRBJ2-5; D may be TRBD1 (6 bases). The closer fit of TRBJ2-7 to the DNA end suggests the J call may be wrong. Germline V gives CDR1 SGHTA, CDR2 FQGNSA. The CDR3 covers 14 residues. CDR3 bases: TGTGCCAGCAGCTTAGAAGTTGGGGGCAGCGAGCAGTACTTC. Encoded protein: CASSLEVGGSEQYF.

This clonotype was seen a few times. The chain links TRBV7-2 to TRBJ2-7, with 12 bases aligning to TRBD2. Germline V gene lookup returns CDR1 SGHTA and CDR2 FQGNSA. The CDR3 is 16 amino acids. V lost 4 bases, J lost 3 bases, and 7 bases stayed unmatched. The CDR3 loop is CASSSRASGRVYEQYF. CDR3 DNA: TGTGCCAGCAGCTCTAGGGCTAGCGGGAGGGTCTACGAGCAGTACTTC. Supplemented by reference TRBV7-2 and TRBJ2-7, the full variable domain reads GAGVSQSPSNKVTEKGKDVELRCDPISGHTALYWYRQSLGQGLEFLIYFQGNSAPDKSGLPSDRFSAERTGGSVSTLTIQRTQQEDSAVYLCASSSRASGRVYEQYFGPGTRLTVT.

This clonotype appeared a few times. A junction boundary mismatches the germline segment, possibly from a read error. The J gene is TRBJ2-7, the V gene TRBV12-3 or TRBV12-4; D is unclear. The CDR3 runs 12 residues. CDR3 bases: TGTGCCAGCAGTTTAGGGAACTACGAGCAGTGCTTC. Amino acids: CASSLGNYEQCF.

This clonotype was observed a few times. The chain combines TRBV3-1 with TRBJ2-5; either TRBD1 or TRBD2 may supply D (5 bases each). This CDR3 comprises 15 residues. Trimming cost V 4 bases and J 3 bases, with 15 bases left between them. Germline CDR1 LGHDT, CDR2 YNNKEL (reference sequence). The CDR3 is CASSLLRDGEETQYF. The DNA of the CDR3 is TGTGCCAGCAGCCTTCTCCGGGACGGCGAAGAGACCCAGTACTTC.

This clonotype was seen more than once but under ten times. V is TRBV7-9 and J is TRBJ1-2; 7 nucleotides line up with TRBD1. The V gene's germline CDR1 is SEHNR and CDR2 FQNEAQ (reference sequence). This CDR3 has 15 amino acids. J lost 1 base, V lost 4 bases, and 6 bases had no gene match. As DNA, the CDR3 is TGTGCCAGCAGCTACGCAGGGGGTGATAACTATGGCTACACCTTC. Residues: CASSYAGGDNYGYTF.

This clonotype was detected a few times. The rearrangement joins TRBV5-1 to TRBJ2-5, with 10 bases aligning to TRBD1. The germline V gene has CDR1 SGHRS and CDR2 YFSETQ. Germline trimming cut 3 bases from V and 1 base from J; bases unmatched to any gene: 3. The CDR3 covers 15 residues. The CDR3 nucleotides are TGCGCCAGCAGCTCGACAGGGGGCCTCCAAGAGACCCAGTACTTC. Its protein product is CASSSTGGLQETQYF.

As concerns this clonotype: Given a much more abundant clone one base away, this may be a read error. The rearrangement joins TRBV9 to TRBJ2-3; D is perhaps TRBD1 or TRBD2 (5 bases each). Per germline, CDR1 SGDLS and CDR2 YYNGEE. With 3 bases removed from V and 2 bases from J, the gap between germline ends came to 13 bases. This CDR3 spans 15 amino acids. The CDR3 DNA sequence: TGTGCCAGCAGCGCCATTGGGGGTAACACAGATACGCAGTATTTT. It encodes CASSAIGGNTDTQYF.

The V and J genes are TRBV4-3 and TRBJ1-2; D remains unclear. Germline CDR1 LGHNA, CDR2 YSLEER. The CDR3 covers 14 residues. Between the trimmed V and J ends, which lost 1 base and 1 base, there was a span of 7 bases. In nucleotides, the CDR3 is TGCGCCAGCAGCCAAGCGGGCCTTAACTATGGCTACACCTTC. Translated: CASSQAGLNYGYTF.

This rearrangement joins TRBV5-1 to TRBJ2-1; TRBD2 might be the D (6 bases). The CDR3 runs 14 residues. Trimming stripped 0 bases from V and 8 bases from J, with 12 bases between. Per germline, CDR1 SGHRS and CDR2 YFSETQ. The CDR3 DNA sequence: TGCGCCAGCAGCTTGGAAGGCAGGGAGGATGAGCAGTTCTTC. Its protein product is CASSLEGREDEQFF.

This clonotype was counted at least ten times. V usage is TRBV7-8 and J usage is TRBJ1-2, with a weak D call TRBD1 (5 bases). The CDR3 has 15 amino acids. V dropped 4 bases and J dropped 0 bases, with 12 bases sitting between them. Germline V gene lookup returns CDR1 SGHVS and CDR2 FQNEAQ. CDR3 amino acids: CASSSSGSSNYGYTF. CDR3 sequence (DNA): TGTGCCAGCAGCTCCTCAGGGAGCTCTAACTATGGCTACACCTTC.

The rearrangement links TRBV4-3 to TRBJ2-1, with D maybe TRBD2 (7 bases). CDR1 is LGHNA, CDR2 YSLEER, per germline. The V and J ends lost 4 bases and 6 bases respectively, with 16 bases between them. The CDR3 has 15 amino acids. For the CDR3, the DNA is TGCGCCAGCAGCCCACTTAGGGGAGGGGGCAATGAGCAGTTCTTC. Its protein product is CASSPLRGGGNEQFF.

Many counts were recorded for this clonotype. This chain joins TRBV7-2 and TRBJ1-2; 7 bases are shared with TRBD1. Germline values: CDR1 SGHTA, CDR2 FQGNSA. This CDR3 has 14 residues. Trimming removed 1 base from V and 2 bases from J; junction bases left unmatched: 1. The CDR3 DNA is TGTGCCAGCAGCTTAGGGGGACAGAACTATGGCTACACCTTC. Its protein product is CASSLGGQNYGYTF.

J is TRBJ1-4 and V is TRBV4-1; 8 nucleotides agree with TRBD1. The CDR3 has 17 amino acids. Germline V gene data show CDR1 as MGHRA and CDR2 as YSYEKL. The trim removed 4 bases at V and 8 bases at J, leaving 15 bases unmatched. This CDR3 is CASSPYGAVTGEEKLFF. The CDR3 region has the DNA TGCGCCAGCAGCCCCTACGGGGCCGTGACAGGGGAGGAAAAACTGTTTTTT.

V and J are TRBV4-1 and TRBJ2-5, with TRBD1 identical over 8 bases. Gene TRBJ2-1 matches the end of the DNA better, so the J call may be wrong. The germline CDR1 and CDR2 sequences are MGHRA and YSYEKL. This CDR3 comprises 14 residues. CDR3 DNA: TGCGCCAGCAGCCAACAGACAGGGGTCAATGAGCAGTTCTTC. Amino acid sequence: CASSQQTGVNEQFF.

Only a few counts were recorded for this clonotype. This chain joins TRBV6-2 or TRBV6-3 and TRBJ2-6; the D is unclear. The CDR3 is 14 residues long. V was pared by 8 bases and J by 0 bases, with 8 bases between. The germline V gene has CDR1 MNHEY and CDR2 SVGEGT. CDR3 sequence reads: CASAADSGANVLTF. The CDR3 nucleotides read TGTGCCAGCGCGGCCGACTCTGGGGCCAACGTCCTGACTTTC.

Details on this clonotype: Compared with germline, one end of the junction differs, possibly owing to a read error. The V gene is TRBV9, the J gene TRBJ2-1; maybe TRBD2 (5 bases). The CDR3 is 14 residues long. Germline CDR1 and CDR2: SGDLS and YYNGEE. Here the CDR3 DNA reads TGTGCCAGCGGCGTATTGGGTGGGAGCGACGAGCAGTTCTTC. Its protein is CASGVLGGSDEQFF.

The chain uses TRBV5-6 and TRBJ2-3; D gene uncertain. Trimming removed 0 bases at V and 2 bases at J, with 7 bases between. Germline values: CDR1 SGHDT, CDR2 YYEEEE. This CDR3 is built from 14 residues. CDR3 sequence: CASSLGRNTDTQYF. The CDR3 region has the DNA TGTGCCAGCAGCTTGGGCAGAAACACAGATACGCAGTATTTT.

This clonotype was found a few times. V gene TRBV18 combines with J gene TRBJ2-5; perhaps TRBD2 as D (5 bases). The CDR3 loop spans 15 amino acids. V lost 1 base and J lost 1, with 10 bases in between. Germline assignment: CDR1 KGHSH and CDR2 LQKENI. The CDR3 loop is CASSPLDGGQETQYF. CDR3 DNA: TGTGCCAGCTCACCACTGGACGGAGGCCAAGAGACCCAGTACTTC.

A few counts support this clonotype. The V and J genes are TRBV2 and TRBJ1-3, with TRBD1 as a possible D gene (6 bases). Trimming removed 5 bases at V and 0 bases at J, with 11 bases between. Germline-derived CDR1 and CDR2 are SNHLY and FYNNEI. The CDR3 has 15 amino acids. The chain's CDR3 is CASSRQASSGNTIYF. The CDR3 DNA sequence: TGTGCCAGCAGTAGACAGGCGAGCTCTGGAAACACCATATATTTT.

V gene TRBV10-3 combines with J gene TRBJ2-3, with 15 nucleotides matching TRBD2. In germline, CDR1 is ENHRY, CDR2 SYGVKD. The CDR3 runs to 16 residues. J gave up 3 bases and V 6 bases, and 4 bases lay outside the gene matches. CDR3 DNA: TGTGCCATCAGCCGGACTAGCGGGGGGGCGACAGATACGCAGTATTTT. It translates to CAISRTSGGATDTQYF.

There are a few counts of this clonotype. The chain joins TRBV29-1 to TRBJ1-1; 7 bases are a match to TRBD1. Germline values: CDR1 SQVTM, CDR2 ANQGSEA. V lost 7 bases to trimming and J lost 3 bases; unmatched junction nucleotides: 8. The CDR3 spans 13 residues. DNA for the CDR3: TGCAGCGGCTACCGGGACAGCTACACTGAAGCTTTCTTT. It encodes CSGYRDSYTEAFF.

This chain uses TRBV27 with TRBJ2-4, with 7 nucleotides matching TRBD1. Germline values: CDR1 MNHEY, CDR2 SMNVEV (reference sequence). The CDR3 covers 15 residues. The ends lost 6 bases at V and 0 bases at J; junction bases unmatched: 5. CDR3 amino acids: CASSQTGLAKNIQYF. The CDR3 nucleotides are TGTGCCAGCAGCCAGACAGGGTTAGCCAAAAACATTCAGTACTTC.

Points on this clonotype: Germline and junction disagree at one end, which may indicate a read error. The V and J genes are TRBV7-9 and TRBJ2-3, with 7 bases lining up with TRBD2. Germline V CDR1 and CDR2: SEHNR, FQNEAQ (reference sequence). The CDR3 is made up of 16 amino acids. CDR3 region: CTSSNPLAFSTDTQYF. As DNA, the CDR3 is TGTACCAGCAGCAACCCACTAGCGTTTAGCACAGATACGCAGTATTTT.